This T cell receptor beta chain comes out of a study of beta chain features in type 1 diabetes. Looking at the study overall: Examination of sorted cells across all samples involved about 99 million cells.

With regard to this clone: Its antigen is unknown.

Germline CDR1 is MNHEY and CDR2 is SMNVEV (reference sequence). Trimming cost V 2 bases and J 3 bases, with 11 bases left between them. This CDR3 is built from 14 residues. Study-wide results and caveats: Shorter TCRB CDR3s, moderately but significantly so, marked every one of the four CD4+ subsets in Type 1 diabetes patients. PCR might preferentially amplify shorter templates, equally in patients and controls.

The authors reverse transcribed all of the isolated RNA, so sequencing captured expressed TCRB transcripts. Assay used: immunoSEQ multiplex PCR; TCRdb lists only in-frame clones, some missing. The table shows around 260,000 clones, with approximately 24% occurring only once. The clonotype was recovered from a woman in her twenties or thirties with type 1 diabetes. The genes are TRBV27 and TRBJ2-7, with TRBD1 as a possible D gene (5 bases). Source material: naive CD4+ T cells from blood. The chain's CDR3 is CASSLDKGLYEQYF. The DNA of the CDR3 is TGTGCCAGCAGTTTAGACAAGGGGCTCTACGAGCAGTACTTC.